Listed below are T cell receptor beta chains from one sample, sequenced in a study of lymphopenia after photon versus proton radiotherapy. Measured with immunoSEQ multiplex PCR; TCRdb has only the in-frame clones, and not every one. This table holds approximately 9,100 clones, 80% to 90% found once. The sample in question was peripheral blood, obtained from a patient treated with photon-based radiotherapy. Every receptor here comes from a man of 80 years or more with cholangiocarcinoma. CDR3s include the opening cysteine and the closing phenylalanine or tryptophan. The D gene is left open where the match is weak. Only part of the rows carry a size: once, few, many, or a class if the clone is expanded.

v_gene	d_gene	j_gene	abundance	CDR3aa	CDR3nt
TRBV10-3	.	TRBJ1-2	.	CAISDRLGTRNYGYTF	TGTGCCATCAGTGATCGCCTCGGGACAAGGAACTATGGCTACACCTTC
TRBV6-1	.	TRBJ1-5	.	CASLNFRDQPQHF	TGTGCCAGCCTTAATTTCAGGGATCAGCCCCAGCATTTT
TRBV5-1	.	TRBJ2-1	.	CASSSGVSDNNEQFF	TGCGCCAGCAGCTCGGGGGTCTCCGACAACAATGAGCAGTTCTTC
TRBV7-6	.	TRBJ2-7	once	CASSVDREQYF	TGTGCCAGCAGCGTAGACAGAGAGCAGTACTTC
TRBV6-5	.	TRBJ2-5	.	CASRRTDQETQYF	TGTGCCAGCAGGAGGACTGATCAAGAGACCCAGTACTTC
TRBV5-1	.	TRBJ2-1	once	CASSWGDRSSYNEQFF	TGCGCCAGCAGCTGGGGGGACAGAAGTTCCTACAATGAGCAGTTCTTC
TRBV2	.	TRBJ2-3	.	CASGRVIGTDTQYF	TGTGCCAGCGGCCGGGTAATCGGCACAGATACGCAGTATTTT
TRBV4-1	.	TRBJ2-3	.	CAGPSDTQYF	TGCGCCGGCCCCTCGGATACGCAGTATTTT
TRBV6-1	TRBD2	TRBJ2-1	.	CASSEAILAGSYNEQFF	TGTGCCAGCAGTGAAGCGATCCTAGCGGGATCCTACAATGAGCAGTTCTTC
TRBV28	.	TRBJ1-5	few	CASSVGFQPQHF	TGTGCCAGCAGTGTCGGATTTCAGCCCCAGCATTTT
TRBV4-1	.	TRBJ2-1	few	CASSQDRGDEQFF	TGCGCCAGCAGCCAAGATCGGGGCGATGAGCAGTTCTTC
TRBV5-6	.	TRBJ1-6	.	CASSTTGSSYNSPLHF	TGTGCCAGCAGCACTACAGGGAGCTCCTATAATTCACCCCTCCACTTT
TRBV7-7	.	TRBJ2-6	.	CASSSLPPQSRANVLTF	TGTGCCAGCAGCTCCTTGCCGCCACAAAGTCGGGCCAACGTCCTGACTTTC
TRBV5-4	TRBD2	TRBJ2-6	.	CASRGGLVDSGANVLTF	TGTGCCAGCAGGGGGGGACTAGTAGACTCTGGGGCCAACGTCCTGACTTTC